The clone carrying this T cell receptor (beta chain) has only a few counts. No antigen is known for it. This entry is derived from a study of T cells after yellow fever vaccination. After removal of 3 bases from V and 0 bases from J, the junction contained 11 bases not matched to a gene. The CDR3 has 17 amino acids. Germline CDR1 and CDR2: SGHAT and FQNNGV. One entry per CDR3 protein, called by TCRdb with MiXCR from the 5' RACE reads. The table shows around 610,000 distinct CDR3 sequences, with 13% occurring only once. Study-level findings and limits: Most clones from primary vaccination were detected again post-booster (just over 95% CD4, around 90% CD8).

The material was PBMCs, obtained on the day of the yellow fever booster vaccination. This chain uses TRBV11-2 with TRBJ2-7; the match to TRBD2 covers 7 bases. This sequence originates from a young man who received the YFV17D yellow fever vaccine. The CDR3 is CASSFRSQRDSSYEQYF. The CDR3 DNA reads as TGTGCCAGCAGCTTTAGGAGTCAGCGGGATAGCTCCTACGAGCAGTACTTC.